This T cell receptor (beta chain) was retrieved from a study of tumor-infiltrating lymphocytes in primary liver carcinoma. Study overall: The study enrolled male and female patients aged 30 to 69 years. The tumors ranged from roughly 4 to 10 cm across and fell within stage T1-T3 N0M0. Overall study results and limits: Tumors and blood were compared for top-250-clone fraction, and tumors had the significantly higher value (p = 0.039). Bulk unsorted sampling precluded comparing CD4+ and CD8+ repertoires.

Comments on this clonotype: Its specificity is unknown. A much larger clone is a single base away; this may be a read error.

Unsorted whole blood supplied the blood RNA, and germline DNA was isolated too. TCR beta cDNA was reverse-transcribed from around 0.55 ug of total RNA. The reaction used a constant-region primer and ProtoScript II reverse transcriptase. Libraries for TCR beta were built through three nested multiplex PCR rounds, which together made up a slightly modified ARM-PCR procedure. The first two PCR rounds used TRBV1-TRBV30 primers with a Cbeta primer, around 10 cycles each. TCRdb redid the calling of the multiplex PCR reads with MiXCR, one entry per CDR3 protein. The table includes 150,000 to 200,000 distinct CDR3 sequences, less than 65% detected once. CDR3 length equals 13 residues. In germline, CDR1 is MNHNS, CDR2 SASEGT.

This clonotype was sampled from a man aged 35 to 55 with primary liver carcinoma and hepatitis B virus infection. Input material: peripheral blood. The rearrangement uses TRBV6-1 and TRBJ2-1; 8 nucleotides align to TRBD2. The CDR3 DNA reads as TGTGCCAGCACTGAAAACGGGAGGGAGGGCTCTTTCTTC. It encodes CASTENGREGSFF.